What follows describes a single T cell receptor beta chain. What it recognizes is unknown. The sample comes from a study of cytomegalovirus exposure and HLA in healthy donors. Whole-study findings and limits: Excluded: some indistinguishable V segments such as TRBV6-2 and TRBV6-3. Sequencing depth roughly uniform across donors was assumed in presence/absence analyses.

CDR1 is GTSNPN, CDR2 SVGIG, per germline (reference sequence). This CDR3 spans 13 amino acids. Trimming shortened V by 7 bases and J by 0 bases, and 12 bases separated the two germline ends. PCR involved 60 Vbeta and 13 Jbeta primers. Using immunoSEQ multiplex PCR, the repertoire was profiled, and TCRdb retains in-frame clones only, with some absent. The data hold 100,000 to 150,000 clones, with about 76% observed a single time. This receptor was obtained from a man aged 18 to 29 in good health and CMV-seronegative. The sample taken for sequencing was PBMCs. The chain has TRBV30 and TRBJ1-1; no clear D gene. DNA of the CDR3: TGTGCCTACAAGCGGCAGGTGAACACTGAAGCTTTCTTT. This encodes CAYKRQVNTEAFF.